This entry is about one T cell receptor beta chain. Its antigen target is currently unknown. No qualities accompany the bases; no much larger clone lies one base away. TCRbeta CDR3 regions were amplified from genomic DNA using the immunoSEQ Assay, a bias-controlled multiplex PCR. The paper's processing steps were these. Within the assay, amplification of reference gene primers was used to estimate how many nucleated cells each sample contained. To quantify the absolute abundance of each unique TCRbeta CDR3 rearrangement, sequence reads were collapsed and filtered. For each sample, productive Simpson clonality was calculated as the square root of Simpson's diversity index over productive rearrangements. Imported from immuneACCESS, the table was reduced by TCRdb to in-frame sequences with V and J called. These copies leave out some clones; in studies compared against another copy, an unresolved V gene accounts for under half, and the cause of the remainder is not known. V and J calls plus clone size are reproduced from that table; the DNA served to infer D and trimming. The sample includes some 140,000 clones, with 84% observed a single time. The ten top clones hold about 5.5% of the sample.

The CDR3 spans 11 residues, from the cysteine through the phenylalanine. The only DNA kept is the CDR3, 33 bases in frame from the first base. The germline V gene provides CDR1 SQVTM and CDR2 ANQGSEA. Participants in the prospective study were enrolled through a virtual design, were aged roughly 18 to 90 years, and lived in roughly 24 United States geographic areas. Cohort assignment in the prospective study relied on participant-reported clinical history from a screening survey and a study questionnaire. In the prospective study, whole blood, serum and a nasopharyngeal or oropharyngeal swab were collected from each participant by mobile phlebotomists. Over an approximately 2-month period, participants in the prospective study had the option of providing additional blood draws and questionnaires. Blood samples from the prospective study were shipped frozen or at room temperature prior to DNA extraction.

The data were obtained in a study of blood T cell repertoires in COVID-19 (dated by TCRdb to 2018 to 2020). Context from the whole study: Samples covering the acute and convalescent phases of COVID-19 were provided by collaborators in the United States, Italy and Spain. The prospective study material was composed of cDNA or gDNA derived from T cells, B-cell-depleted T cells, or PBMCs. Subjects who had been exposed to COVID-19, were actively infected with it, or had recovered from it provided the deeply sampled blood TCRbeta repertoires that made up the dataset. The repertoires were released in a freely available public database intended as a resource for research on the immune response to SARS-CoV-2. Samples came from the ongoing ImmuneRACE study (first 160 participants) plus 1,254 subjects from 6 global collaborators. Sample metadata almost always included a de-identified subject ID, COVID-19 status, age in years and sex. Where HLA class I and class II types were available, the types were taken from metadata supplied by the sample provider, not from assay-based typing.

Here is what the overall study found, with its caveats: Clinical and demographic metadata were provided uncurated, with the amount varying by source and participant.

This chain joins TRBV29-1 to TRBJ1-4; no confident D gene assignment can be made. The clonotype comes from a man in his forties with acute COVID-19. The sequenced sample consisted of PBMCs or T cells enriched from blood (not recorded which). The CDR3 in this case is CSVATNEKLFF. At the DNA level, the sequence is TGCTCGGTAGCAACTAATGAAAAACTGTTTTTT.